The 28 T cell receptor beta chains presented below share a single source sample, sequenced in a study of control samples from healthy donors and cancer patients (dated by TCRdb to between 2020 and 2021). The receptor library was made with the immunoSEQ multiplex PCR assay. The immuneACCESS repertoire file appears here via TCRdb, limited to in-frame rearrangements. These files lack a portion of the clones; in checked studies, under half of the deficit traces to unresolved V genes, and the cause of the others is not known. The sample data list under 200,000 clones, and roughly 91% of these were observed just once. The ten largest account for about 1.4% of the sample. Sequenced: blood. Receptors originate from a woman between 25 and 40 years old in good health.

This rearrangement joins TRBV18 to TRBJ2-1; perhaps TRBD1 as D (6 bases). The V and J ends lost 5 bases and 2 bases respectively, with 10 bases between them. Germline loops: CDR1 KGHSH, CDR2 LQKENI. There are 14 residues in the CDR3. CDR3 sequence: CASSAGTTYNEQFF. The CDR3 nucleotides read TGTGCCAGCTCAGCCGGGACAACCTACAATGAGCAGTTCTTC.

V is TRBV5-4 and J is TRBJ2-7, with D maybe TRBD2 (5 bases). The CDR3 is 15 residues long. Germline V gives CDR1 SGHNT, CDR2 YYREEE (reference sequence). V was clipped by 0 bases and J by 0 bases, with 10 bases between them. CDR3 nucleotides: TGTGCCAGCAGCTTGGCGGGGTCTAGCTCCTACGAGCAGTACTTC. This codes for CASSLAGSSSYEQYF.

This chain uses TRBV2 with TRBJ2-7; no clear D gene. CDR1 and CDR2 (germline): SNHLY, FYNNEI. CDR3 length: 12 amino acids. V lost 7 bases to trimming and J lost 3 bases, with 10 bases between them. CDR3 sequence reads: CASMVSDYEQYF. CDR3 nucleotide sequence: TGTGCCAGCATGGTGTCAGACTACGAGCAGTACTTC.

This sequence joins TRBV6-5 and TRBJ2-2; 8 nucleotides match TRBD1. Germline lookup yields CDR1 MNHEY and CDR2 SVGAGI. The V and J ends lost 7 bases and 5 bases, in that order; junction bases with no gene match: 6. The CDR3 contains 14 residues. The CDR3 here is CASTTGGGTGELFF. The CDR3 nucleotides read TGTGCCAGCACCACAGGGGGAGGAACCGGGGAGCTGTTTTTT.

The rearrangement uses TRBV5-1 and TRBJ1-1; possibly TRBD1 for D (6 bases). V was pared by 5 bases and J by 3 bases, with 14 bases between. In germline, CDR1 is SGHRS, CDR2 YFSETQ. The CDR3 has 14 residues. Written as DNA, the CDR3 is TGCGCCAGCAGGCCTAGGGGGAGGGACACTGAAGCTTTCTTT. Translation: CASRPRGRDTEAFF. Drawing the rest from reference TRBV5-1 and TRBJ1-1, the complete variable domain is KAGVTQTPRYLIKTRGQQVTLSCSPISGHRSVSWYQQTPGQGLQFLFEYFSETQRNKGNFPGRFSGRQFSNSRSEMNVSTLELGDSALYLCASRPRGRDTEAFFGQGTRLTVV.

This chain links TRBV11-2 with TRBJ2-3; no firm D call. The germline V and J ends were trimmed by 4 bases and 1 base, with 9 bases remaining between them. The length of the CDR3 is 14 residues. CDR1 SGHAT and CDR2 FQNNGV come from the germline V gene. For the CDR3, the DNA is TGTGCCAGCAGCTACCGGACGGGCACAGATACGCAGTATTTT. Its protein is CASSYRTGTDTQYF.

J is TRBJ2-3 and V is TRBV7-3; the D gene is possibly TRBD2 (5 bases). The CDR3 contains 12 residues. The V end was cut by 6 bases, the J end by 2 bases, with 6 bases between. Germline CDR1 is SGHTA and CDR2 is FQGTGA. CDR3: CASRGVTDTQYF. CDR3 in DNA: TGTGCCAGCAGGGGAGTCACAGATACGCAGTATTTT.

V usage is TRBV11-3 and J usage is TRBJ2-5, with D tentatively TRBD2 (5 bases). V shed 1 base and J shed 5 bases, with 11 bases lying between them. The CDR3 length is 14 residues. Germline V gives CDR1 SGHNT, CDR2 YENEEA. CDR3 DNA sequence: TGTGCCAGCAGCTTAGGGGTGTCGGGGGAGACCCAGTACTTC. This sequence encodes CASSLGVSGETQYF.

This chain joins TRBV19 and TRBJ1-5; D gene unclear. There are 15 residues in the CDR3. Trimming took 3 bases from V and 3 from J, leaving 12 bases between them. The germline CDR1 and CDR2 sequences are LNHDA and SQIVND (reference sequence). The CDR3 sequence: CASSIGGQTNQPQHF. As DNA, the CDR3 is TGTGCCAGTAGTATTGGTGGGCAGACCAATCAGCCCCAGCATTTT.

The gene calls are TRBV9 and TRBJ2-3, with 10 bases matching TRBD2. CDR3 length: 16 amino acids. Per germline, CDR1 SGDLS and CDR2 YYNGEE. J lost 1 base, V lost 0 bases, and 2 bases had no gene match. The CDR3 loop reads CASSVGGTSGTDTQYF. CDR3 DNA: TGTGCCAGCAGCGTAGGGGGGACTAGCGGCACAGATACGCAGTATTTT.

The chain uses TRBV19 and TRBJ1-5; TRBD1 might be the D (6 bases). Germline-derived CDR1 and CDR2 are LNHDA and SQIVND (reference sequence). The CDR3 has 15 amino acids. V was shortened by 5 bases and J by 2 bases, with 13 bases between the two germline ends. The CDR3 region has the DNA TGTGCCAGTAGTGCCGCCGACAGGCGCAATCAGCCCCAGCATTTT. Translated: CASSAADRRNQPQHF.

The chain links TRBV14 to TRBJ2-7, with D perhaps matching TRBD1 or TRBD2 (5 bases each). CDR3 length: 13 residues. Germline V gene lookup returns CDR1 SGHDN and CDR2 FVKESK. V lost 6 bases, J lost 3 bases, and 12 bases lay in between. CDR3 residues: CASRPSGSYEQYF. The CDR3 region has the DNA TGTGCCAGCAGACCCTCAGGGAGCTACGAGCAGTACTTC.

The chain is built from TRBV6-1 and TRBJ2-7, with D perhaps TRBD2 (6 bases). Germline V gene lookup returns CDR1 MNHNS and CDR2 SASEGT. V lost 0 bases to trimming and J lost 0 bases, with 9 bases between them. This CDR3 contains 15 residues. The CDR3 sequence: CASSEAAGPSYEQYF. The CDR3, as DNA: TGTGCCAGCAGTGAAGCTGCGGGACCCTCCTACGAGCAGTACTTC.

This clone showed up just once. This chain connects TRBV5-1 to TRBJ2-3, with 9 bases identical to TRBD2. Germline trimming cut 0 bases from V and 5 bases from J; bases unmatched to any gene: 4. The CDR3 consists of 15 residues. Germline values: CDR1 SGHRS, CDR2 YFSETQ. CDR3 in amino acids: CASSLGAGGGDTQYF. DNA for the CDR3: TGCGCCAGCAGCTTGGGAGCGGGAGGTGGAGATACGCAGTATTTT. The whole variable domain, filled in from reference TRBV5-1 and TRBJ2-3, reads KAGVTQTPRYLIKTRGQQVTLSCSPISGHRSVSWYQQTPGQGLQFLFEYFSETQRNKGNFPGRFSGRQFSNSRSEMNVSTLELGDSALYLCASSLGAGGGDTQYFGPGTRLTVL.

The J gene is TRBJ1-4, the V gene TRBV5-1; tentatively, D is TRBD1 (6 bases). This CDR3 is 14 amino acids long. The germline gives CDR1 SGHRS, CDR2 YFSETQ. The V gene lost 4 bases and the J gene lost 2 bases, with 9 bases spanning the gap. CDR3 protein: CASSKDSTNEKLFF. The CDR3 region has the DNA TGCGCCAGCAGCAAGGACAGTACTAATGAAAAACTGTTTTTT.

The rearrangement links TRBV7-6 to TRBJ2-3, with 9 bases fitting TRBD1. Trimming took 3 bases from V and 1 from J; bases not matched to a gene: 5. Germline values: CDR1 SGHVS, CDR2 FNYEAQ. CDR3 length equals 16 residues. CDR3 amino acids: CASSFGQGTGTDTQYF. Here the CDR3 DNA reads TGTGCCAGCAGCTTTGGACAGGGGACGGGCACAGATACGCAGTATTTT.

The rearrangement links TRBV27 to TRBJ2-3; 10 nucleotides match TRBD2. Germline CDR1 MNHEY, CDR2 SMNVEV (reference sequence). The length of the CDR3 is 16 residues. V lost 2 bases, J lost 2 bases, and 4 bases stayed unmatched. The CDR3 reads CASSLLAGAITDTQYF. The CDR3 nucleotides are TGTGCCAGCAGTTTACTAGCGGGGGCCATCACAGATACGCAGTATTTT.

The chain carries TRBV29-1 and TRBJ2-5; D is ambiguous. With 4 bases removed from V and 1 base from J, the gap between germline ends came to 7 bases. The V gene's germline CDR1 is SQVTM and CDR2 ANQGSEA. The CDR3 contains 12 residues. The CDR3 nucleotides read TGCAGCGTTGGACGGGCCCAAGAGACCCAGTACTTC. Translated: CSVGRAQETQYF.

This clone was detected only once. This chain connects TRBV18 to TRBJ2-2; a possible D gene is TRBD2 (5 bases). The V gene lost 1 base and the J gene lost 1 base, with 7 bases spanning the gap. The V gene's germline CDR1 is KGHSH and CDR2 LQKENI. This CDR3 is 15 amino acids long. The CDR3 protein is CASSPREGNTGELFF. The CDR3 coding sequence is TGTGCCAGCTCACCACGAGAGGGGAACACCGGGGAGCTGTTTTTT.

This chain links TRBV6-2 or TRBV6-3 with TRBJ2-7; weak D call: TRBD1 (5 bases). This CDR3 is built from 14 residues. V lost 2 bases, J lost 0 bases, and 8 bases lay in between. The germline CDR1 and CDR2 sequences are MNHEY and SVGEGT. The CDR3 here is CASSYPTASYEQYF. The CDR3 DNA sequence: TGTGCCAGCAGTTACCCGACAGCCTCCTACGAGCAGTACTTC.

This rearrangement joins TRBV6-5 to TRBJ1-3; a weak D match, TRBD1 (5 bases). Looked up from germline, CDR1 is MNHEY and CDR2 is SVGAGI. CDR3 length: 14 amino acids. Trimming took 7 bases from V and 0 from J, leaving 10 bases between them. The DNA of the CDR3 is TGTGCCAGCACCAAGACAGTCTCTGGAAACACCATATATTTT. It encodes CASTKTVSGNTIYF.

This clone was found once. V is TRBV5-8 and J is TRBJ2-7; no definite D call. This CDR3 has 13 residues. Germline V gene data show CDR1 as SGHTS and CDR2 as YDEGEE. V was clipped by 5 bases and J by 3 bases, with 12 bases between them. The CDR3 DNA reads TGTGCCAGCAGTTCCAGAGTTAGCTACGAGCAGTACTTC. As protein: CASSSRVSYEQYF.

The chain uses TRBV28 and TRBJ2-1, with D possibly matching TRBD2 (11 bases). Germline V lookup: CDR1 MDHEN, CDR2 SYDVKM. The CDR3 loop spans 16 amino acids. The V gene lost 6 bases and the J gene lost 3 bases, with 18 bases spanning the gap. CDR3 bases: TGTGCCAGCAGGGACAGGGGGACTAGCGGCTACAATGAGCAGTTCTTC. The encoded protein is CASRDRGTSGYNEQFF. Drawing the rest from reference TRBV28 and TRBJ2-1, the complete variable domain is DVKVTQSSRYLVKRTGEKVFLECVQDMDHENMFWYRQDPGLGLRLIYFSYDVKMKEKGDIPEGYSVSREKKERFSLILESASTNQTSMYLCASRDRGTSGYNEQFFGPGTRLTVL.

The chain joins TRBV30 to TRBJ2-2; D might be TRBD1 (6 bases). Germline V gene lookup returns CDR1 GTSNPN and CDR2 SVGIG (reference sequence). The CDR3 spans 15 residues. Trimming took 0 bases from V and 4 from J, leaving 12 bases between them. The CDR3 bases are TGTGCCTGGAGTGTACAGGGCGTGAGCACCGGGGAGCTGTTTTTT. This gives the protein CAWSVQGVSTGELFF.

The chain carries TRBV18 and TRBJ2-2; TRBD2 aligns across 14 bases. The V and J ends lost 0 bases and 2 bases, in that order; junction bases with no gene match: 2. Germline lookup yields CDR1 KGHSH and CDR2 LQKENI. This CDR3 is built from 18 residues. CDR3 loop: CASSPPGLAGVNTGELFF. DNA for the CDR3: TGTGCCAGCTCACCACCGGGACTAGCGGGGGTAAACACCGGGGAGCTGTTTTTT.

The J gene is TRBJ1-5, the V gene TRBV12-1; the tabulated D call, TRBD1, remains unverified against the DNA. TRBV12-1 is annotated as a pseudogene. The CDR3 contains 15 residues. The CDR3 DNA reads TGTGCCAGCAGCGAGACAGGGGAGCGCAATCAGCCCCAGCATTTT. As protein: CASSETGERNQPQHF.

The genes are TRBV3-1 (or the pseudogene TRBV3-2) and TRBJ2-3; D is perhaps TRBD2 (6 bases). The CDR3 loop spans 15 amino acids. Trimming shortened V by 6 bases and J by 3 bases, and 16 bases separated the two germline ends. CDR1 and CDR2 (germline): LGHDT, YNNKEL (reference sequence). CDR3 loop: CASRRGPGVTDTQYF. CDR3 sequence (DNA): TGTGCCAGCAGAAGGGGTCCGGGGGTAACAGATACGCAGTATTTT.

This clone was counted a few times. The chain links TRBV4-3 to TRBJ2-6; a weak D match, TRBD1 (5 bases). Trimming removed 0 bases from V and 4 bases from J, with 10 bases in between. The length of the CDR3 is 16 residues. The germline gives CDR1 LGHNA, CDR2 YSLEER. In nucleotides, the CDR3 is TGCGCCAGCAGCCAAGAAGGGGCCTTGGGGGCCAACGTCCTGACTTTC. Its protein product is CASSQEGALGANVLTF.